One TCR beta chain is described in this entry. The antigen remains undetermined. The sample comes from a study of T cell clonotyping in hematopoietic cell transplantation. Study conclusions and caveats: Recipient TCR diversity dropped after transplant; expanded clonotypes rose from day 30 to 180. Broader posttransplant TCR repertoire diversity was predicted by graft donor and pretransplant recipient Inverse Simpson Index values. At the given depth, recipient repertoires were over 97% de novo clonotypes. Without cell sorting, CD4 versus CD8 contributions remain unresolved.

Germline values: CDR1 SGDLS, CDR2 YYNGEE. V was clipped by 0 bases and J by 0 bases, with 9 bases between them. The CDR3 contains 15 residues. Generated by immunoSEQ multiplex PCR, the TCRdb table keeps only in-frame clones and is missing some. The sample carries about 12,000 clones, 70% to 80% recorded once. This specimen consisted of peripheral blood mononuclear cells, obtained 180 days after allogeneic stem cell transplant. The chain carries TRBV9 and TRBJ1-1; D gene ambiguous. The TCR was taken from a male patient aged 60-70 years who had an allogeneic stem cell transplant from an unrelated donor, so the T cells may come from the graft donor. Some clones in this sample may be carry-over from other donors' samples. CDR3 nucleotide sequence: TGTGCCAGCAGCGTAGATCCCGACTTGAACACTGAAGCTTTCTTT. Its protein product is CASSVDPDLNTEAFF.